A single sample gave rise to the 25 T cell receptor beta chains below, sequenced in a study of vaccination and CD4 T cells after COVID-19 (dated by TCRdb to the early 2020s). For these receptors, no antigen is known. The library was obtained by PCR. The data were produced on an Illumina iSeq 100. At the Johns Hopkins FTIC core, DNA from the cultured CD4+ T cells underwent TCR sequencing with the Oncomine TCR Beta short-read assay. The public reads were reprocessed in TCRdb via fastp at Q25 and MiXCR, keeping in-frame beta chains. All rows with the same CDR3 protein become a single entry with the most common DNA and genes. The sample includes about 25,000 distinct CDR3 sequences, with 67% observed a single time. The ten largest clones take up around 16% of the sample. The meaning of the sample's treatment or condition label: roughly 10-day PBMC culture with coronavirus spike peptide pools or control peptides (ViraFEST assay).

The sample was CD4+ T cells from blood, cultured in vitro, taken after SARS-CoV-2 vaccination. These receptors all come from a human donor who received a COVID-19 vaccine.

This chain connects TRBV20-1 to TRBJ1-1, with D hard to call. This CDR3 is built from 13 residues. The V gene's germline CDR1 is DFQATT and CDR2 SNEGSKA (reference sequence). The V gene lost 0 bases and the J gene lost 3 bases, with 8 bases spanning the gap. The CDR3 reads CSARDNFDTEAFF. CDR3 DNA: TGCAGTGCTAGAGATAATTTCGACACTGAAGCTTTCTTT.

The rearrangement links TRBV20-1 to TRBJ2-2; no clear D gene. The CDR3 runs 14 residues. The V and J ends lost 6 bases and 0 bases respectively, with 11 bases between them. Germline-derived CDR1 and CDR2 are DFQATT and SNEGSKA (reference sequence). The DNA for the CDR3 is TGCAGTGCAACCCCCGACTCGAACACCGGGGAGCTGTTTTTT. Translating it yields CSATPDSNTGELFF.

This clonotype was recorded a few times. V gene TRBV7-9 combines with J gene TRBJ1-2; TRBD1 might be the D (5 bases). In germline, CDR1 is SEHNR, CDR2 FQNEAQ (reference sequence). The CDR3 runs 14 residues. Trimming left V 0 bases short and J 6 bases short, with 11 bases between. The CDR3: CASSLAEGRDGYTF. CDR3 sequence (DNA): TGTGCCAGCAGCTTAGCGGAGGGCAGGGATGGCTACACCTTC.

This clonotype came up a few times. The chain is built from TRBV7-9 and TRBJ1-6; TRBD1 aligns across 7 bases. The CDR3 covers 14 residues. Germline lookup yields CDR1 SEHNR and CDR2 FQNEAQ (reference sequence). The junction had 6 bases not matched to a gene; V was cut back by 5 bases and J by 8 bases. This CDR3 reads CASSIGQVYSPLHF. The CDR3 DNA sequence: TGTGCCAGCAGCATCGGACAGGTTTATTCACCCCTCCACTTT.

This clonotype has only a few counts. This chain uses TRBV11-2 with TRBJ1-6; the D is unclear. Trimming took 4 bases from V and 0 from J, leaving 10 bases between them. Looked up from germline, CDR1 is SGHAT and CDR2 is FQNNGV. This CDR3 contains 16 residues. The CDR3 DNA follows: TGTGCCAGCAGCTCCCACCCGAGCTCCTATAATTCACCCCTCCACTTT. Translation gives CASSSHPSSYNSPLHF.

V is TRBV19 and J is TRBJ1-2; D remains unclear. Germline CDR1 and CDR2: LNHDA and SQIVND (reference sequence). This CDR3 is built from 14 residues. Trimming pared 3 bases from V and 4 bases from J, leaving 12 bases between. CDR3 loop: CASSIMGISYGYTF. CDR3 DNA sequence: TGTGCCAGTAGTATTATGGGAATTTCCTATGGCTACACCTTC. The complete variable domain, with remaining parts taken from reference TRBV19 and TRBJ1-2, reads DGGITQSPKYLFRKEGQNVTLSCEQNLNHDAMYWYRQDPGQGLRLIYYSQIVNDFQKGDIAEGYSVSREKKESFPLTVTSAQKNPTAFYLCASSIMGISYGYTFGSGTRLTVV.

The chain has TRBV7-6 and TRBJ2-7; D possibly corresponds to TRBD1 (6 bases). The V end lost 5 bases, the J end lost 6 bases, and 20 bases lay between the germline ends. CDR3 length: 15 amino acids. Germline V gene sequence: CDR1 SGHVS, CDR2 FNYEAQ. The CDR3 DNA is TGTGCCAGCAGCCCCAGGGGTGGAGCGTCAAGCGAGCAGTACTTC. It yields the protein CASSPRGGASSEQYF.

V usage is TRBV5-1 and J usage is TRBJ2-5; D may be TRBD1 (5 bases). CDR3 size: 17 residues. Germline-derived CDR1 and CDR2 are SGHRS and YFSETQ. Deletions cut 1 base from V and 1 base from J, with 17 bases between. CDR3: CASSLSLSGSIQETQYF. CDR3 nucleotide sequence: TGCGCCAGCAGCTTGAGCCTCTCAGGGTCTATCCAAGAGACCCAGTACTTC.

This chain uses TRBV11-3 with TRBJ2-1, with D perhaps matching TRBD1 or TRBD2 (5 bases each). Germline lookup yields CDR1 SGHNT and CDR2 YENEEA. The CDR3 sequence is 15 residues long. Trimming took off 1 base at V and 14 bases at J, with 21 bases between the two ends. CDR3 protein: CASSLGGPPVGDEFF. The CDR3 nucleotides read TGTGCCAGCAGCTTAGGGGGCCCGCCCGTAGGGGACGAGTTCTTC.

The chain recombines TRBV6-2 or TRBV6-3 with TRBJ2-7, with TRBD1 matching over 12 bases. The CDR3 length is 14 residues. V lost 7 bases and J lost 7; bases outside the gene matches: 8. CDR1 and CDR2 (germline): MNHEY, SVGEGT. CDR3: CASNLGQGAGEQYF. Here the CDR3 DNA reads TGTGCCAGCAATCTGGGACAGGGGGCTGGTGAGCAGTACTTC.

This chain links TRBV6-5 with TRBJ1-3, with 7 bases fitting TRBD1. CDR1 and CDR2 (germline): MNHEY, SVGAGI. CDR3 length: 15 residues. Germline trimming cut 6 bases from V and 4 bases from J; bases unmatched to any gene: 9. The CDR3 reads CASSYRGDPGNTIYF. The CDR3 DNA sequence: TGTGCCAGCAGCTACAGGGGCGACCCCGGAAACACCATATATTTT.

The chain links TRBV7-3 to TRBJ2-5; D ambiguous. CDR1 and CDR2 (germline): SGHTA, FQGTGA. The CDR3 length is 13 residues. V was pared by 0 bases and J by 4 bases, with 6 bases between. For the CDR3, the DNA is TGTGCCAGCAGCTTAACAGGGTTAGAGACCCAGTACTTC. It translates to CASSLTGLETQYF.

The CDR3: CASSPDDRVDTQYF. The CDR3 coding sequence is TGTGCCAGCAGCCCCGACGACAGGGTTGATACGCAGTATTTT. The chain joins TRBV7-9 to TRBJ2-3, with 7 bases fitting TRBD1. The V segment lost 5 bases and the J segment 6 bases; nucleotides outside the gene matches: 8. Looked up from germline, CDR1 is SEHNR and CDR2 is FQNEAQ (reference sequence). This CDR3 is built from 14 residues.

V is TRBV21-1 and J is TRBJ2-3; the D call in the table, TRBD1, was not verified against the DNA. TRBV21-1 is labeled a pseudogene. The CDR3 sequence is 16 residues long. The CDR3 region is CASSKDRGGRTDTQYF. Written as DNA, the CDR3 is TGTGCCAGCAGCAAAGACCGGGGGGGCAGGACAGATACGCAGTATTTT.

The rearrangement joins TRBV6-5 to TRBJ1-2; perhaps TRBD1 as D (6 bases). This CDR3 comprises 17 residues. CDR1 and CDR2 (germline): MNHEY, SVGAGI. V lost 2 bases and J 4 bases, leaving 20 bases between the germline ends. The CDR3 DNA reads TGTGCCAGCAGTTACCCGAGTTGGGGGGGCCTTGGCTATGGCTACACCTTC. Protein: CASSYPSWGGLGYGYTF.

Note on this clonotype: The junction shows a germline mismatch at one end, possibly a read error. The CDR3 loop is CAGRFLQGIRGGYTF. The CDR3 DNA reads as TGTGCCGGCAGATTTTTACAGGGGATAAGGGGTGGCTACACCTTC. The gene calls are TRBV11-2 and TRBJ1-2, with 7 nucleotides matching TRBD1. There are 15 residues in the CDR3. The germline gives CDR1 SGHAT, CDR2 FQNNGV.

V usage is TRBV28 and J usage is TRBJ1-5; D is unresolved. The CDR3 runs 13 residues. The germline gives CDR1 MDHEN, CDR2 SYDVKM. With 2 bases removed from V and 5 bases from J, the gap between germline ends came to 7 bases. As DNA, the CDR3 is TGTGCCAGCAGTTTACACGGGGATCAGCCCCAGCATTTT. Translation gives CASSLHGDQPQHF.

V and J are TRBV7-3 and TRBJ2-7; 9 positions match TRBD2. The CDR3 is made up of 15 amino acids. Trimming cost V 4 bases and J 5 bases; bases outside gene matches: 9. Germline V gene sequence: CDR1 SGHTA, CDR2 FQGTGA. The CDR3 nucleotides are TGTGCCAGCAGCTCACATGTGGCTAGCGGGGACGAGCAGTACTTC. This encodes CASSSHVASGDEQYF.

This clonotype is a singleton in its sample. This rearrangement joins TRBV28 to TRBJ2-2, with 9 bases identical to TRBD1. CDR1 and CDR2 from the germline V gene are MDHEN and SYDVKM. Losses at the gene ends were 7 bases for V and 0 bases for J; bases not matched to a gene: 3. CDR3 size: 15 residues. CDR3 sequence reads: CASIRQGANTGELFF. CDR3 sequence (DNA): TGTGCCAGCATTCGACAGGGGGCGAACACCGGGGAGCTGTTTTTT.

V is TRBV7-3 and J is TRBJ1-1; the D gene is possibly TRBD1 (5 bases). This CDR3 comprises 14 residues. V dropped 3 bases and J dropped 3 bases, with 11 bases sitting between them. Germline lookup yields CDR1 SGHTA and CDR2 FQGTGA. In DNA form, the CDR3 reads TGTGCCAGCAGCTTGCAGGGAGAGGACACTGAAGCTTTCTTT. This codes for CASSLQGEDTEAFF.

The chain uses TRBV6-8 and TRBJ1-4; TRBD1 matches at 7 bases. CDR3 length: 16 amino acids. From germline, CDR1 is MNHGY and CDR2 SAAAGT. V dropped 2 bases and J dropped 3; count of bases not matched to a gene: 6. For the CDR3, the DNA is TGTGCCAGCAGTTACGAAGGGACAGACGCTAATGAAAAACTGTTTTTT. Protein product: CASSYEGTDANEKLFF.

This clonotype was observed a few times. CDR3 in DNA: TGTGCCAGCAGTGAAAACACAGATACGCAGTATTTT. Protein sequence: CASSENTDTQYF. This chain joins TRBV6-1 and TRBJ2-3, with D unclear. The germline V gene encodes CDR1 MNHNS and CDR2 SASEGT. The CDR3 covers 12 residues. V lost 2 bases to trimming and J lost 2 bases, with 2 bases between them.

This clonotype is a singleton in its sample. This chain connects TRBV7-8 to TRBJ1-4, with D hard to call. The CDR3 contains 14 residues. The germline V gene encodes CDR1 SGHVS and CDR2 FQNEAQ. V gave up 1 base and J gave up 8 bases, with 11 bases separating them. The CDR3 nucleotides are TGTGCCAGCAGCTTAGTTGCCAGAGGGGAAAAACTGTTTTTT. It yields the protein CASSLVARGEKLFF.

Only a few counts were recorded for this clonotype. The chain uses TRBV27 and TRBJ1-6, with D unresolved. The CDR3 contains 15 residues. Trimming left V 2 bases short and J 0 bases short, with 5 bases between. CDR1 and CDR2 from the germline V gene are MNHEY and SMNVEV (reference sequence). Here the CDR3 reads CASSLESSYNSPLHF. DNA of the CDR3: TGTGCCAGCAGTTTAGAAAGCTCCTATAATTCACCCCTCCACTTT.

This chain joins TRBV30 and TRBJ1-1, with unresolved D. In germline, CDR1 is GTSNPN, CDR2 SVGIG (reference sequence). The CDR3 extends over 14 amino acids. V was shortened by 0 bases and J by 4 bases, with 12 bases between the two germline ends. The CDR3 protein is CAWSVLKGSTEAFF. The CDR3 bases are TGTGCCTGGAGTGTACTGAAAGGGTCCACTGAAGCTTTCTTT.